The table lists the clone carrying this TCR beta chain with many counts. Tagging with unique molecular identifiers was applied to individual cDNA molecules. Using its own MiXCR run on the 5' RACE reads, TCRdb lists one record per CDR3 protein. The sample gives roughly 36,000 distinct CDR3 sequences, approximately 5% of which show up once; roughly 13% is in the top ten. With V trimmed by 2 bases and J by 4 bases, 11 bases remained unmatched. This CDR3 contains 16 residues. Germline lookup yields CDR1 MNHEY and CDR2 SMNVEV (reference sequence). The record originates from a study of early T cells in non-severe SARS-CoV-2 infection.

The chain combines TRBV27 with TRBJ2-7, with 7 bases matching TRBD1. The sequenced sample was whole blood. The sequence was obtained from an adult who was a healthcare worker with PCR-confirmed SARS-CoV-2 infection or an uninfected control (not recorded which). The CDR3 is CASSLRPKGAGYEQYF. The CDR3 region has the DNA TGTGCCAGCAGTTTAAGGCCGAAGGGGGCAGGGTACGAGCAGTACTTC.